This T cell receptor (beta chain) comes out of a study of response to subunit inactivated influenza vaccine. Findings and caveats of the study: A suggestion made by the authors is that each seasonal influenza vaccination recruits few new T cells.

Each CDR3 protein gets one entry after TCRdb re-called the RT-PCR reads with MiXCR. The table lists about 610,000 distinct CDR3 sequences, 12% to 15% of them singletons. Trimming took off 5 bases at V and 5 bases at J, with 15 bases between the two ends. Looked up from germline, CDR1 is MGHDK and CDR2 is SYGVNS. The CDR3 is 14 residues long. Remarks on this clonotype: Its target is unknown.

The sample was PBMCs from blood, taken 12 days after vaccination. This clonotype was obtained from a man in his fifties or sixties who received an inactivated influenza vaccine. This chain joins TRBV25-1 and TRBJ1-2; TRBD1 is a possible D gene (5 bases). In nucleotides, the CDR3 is TGTGCCAGCAGTAAGCAGGGAGGCCTGTATGGCTACACCTTC. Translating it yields CASSKQGGLYGYTF.